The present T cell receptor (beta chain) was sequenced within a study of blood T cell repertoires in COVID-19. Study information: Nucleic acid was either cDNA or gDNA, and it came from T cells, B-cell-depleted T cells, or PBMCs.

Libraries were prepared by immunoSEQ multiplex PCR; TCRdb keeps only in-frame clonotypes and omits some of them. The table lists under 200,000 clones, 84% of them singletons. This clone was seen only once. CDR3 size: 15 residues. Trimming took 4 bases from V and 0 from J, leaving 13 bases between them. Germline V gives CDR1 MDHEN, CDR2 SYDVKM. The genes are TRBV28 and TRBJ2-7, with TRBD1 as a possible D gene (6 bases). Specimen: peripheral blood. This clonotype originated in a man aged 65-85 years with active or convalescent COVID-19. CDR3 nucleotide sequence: TGTGCCAGCAGTTCCGGGACACCGAGCTCCTACGAGCAGTACTTC. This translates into CASSSGTPSSYEQYF.